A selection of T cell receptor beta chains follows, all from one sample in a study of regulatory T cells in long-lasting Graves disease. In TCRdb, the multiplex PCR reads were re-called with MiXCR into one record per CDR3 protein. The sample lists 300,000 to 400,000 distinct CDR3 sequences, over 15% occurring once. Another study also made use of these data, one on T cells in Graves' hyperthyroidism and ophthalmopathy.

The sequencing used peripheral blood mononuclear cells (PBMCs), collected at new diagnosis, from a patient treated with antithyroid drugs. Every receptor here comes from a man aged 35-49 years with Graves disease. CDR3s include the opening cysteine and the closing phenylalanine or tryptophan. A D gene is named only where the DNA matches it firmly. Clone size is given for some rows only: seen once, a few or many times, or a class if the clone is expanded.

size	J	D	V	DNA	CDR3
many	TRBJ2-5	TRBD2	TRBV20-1	TGCAGTGCTAGGGACTCGCGGGGGGCGGGGGAGACCCAGTACTTC	CSARDSRGAGETQYF
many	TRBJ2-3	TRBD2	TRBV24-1	TGTGCCACCAGTCCCACTAGCGGGGGAAGAGATACGCAGTATTTT	CATSPTSGGRDTQYF
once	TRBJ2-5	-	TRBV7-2	TGTGCCAGCAGTCGTTACCAAGAGGCCCAGTACTTC	CASSRYQEAQYF
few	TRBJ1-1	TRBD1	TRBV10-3	TGTGCCGGCCGACAGGGGGAAGGGACTGAAGCTTTCTTT	CAGRQGEGTEAFF
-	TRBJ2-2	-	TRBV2	TGTGCCAGCAGTGAACGGTCGGTCACGGTCACCGGGGAGCTGTTTTTT	CASSERSVTVTGELFF
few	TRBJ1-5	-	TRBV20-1	TGCAGTGCTAGAGATTTTCGCGGGGGCTTTAGCAATCAGCCCCAGCATTTT	CSARDFRGGFSNQPQHF
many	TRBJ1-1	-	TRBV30	TGTGCCTGGAGTCGGTGGGGGAACACTGAAGCTTTCTTT	CAWSRWGNTEAFF
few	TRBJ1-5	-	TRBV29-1	TGCAGCGGGTCTTTTCGGGGCCCCCGAGGTGGCAATCAGCCCCAGCATTTT	CSGSFRGPRGGNQPQHF
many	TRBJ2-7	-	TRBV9	TGTGCCAGCAGCGTAAGTGATGGGGCTATCGGCGAGCAGTACTTC	CASSVSDGAIGEQYF
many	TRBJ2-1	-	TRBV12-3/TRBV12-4	TGTGCCAGCAGTTTCTGGGGGCCTGTTTCACATGAGCAGTTCTTC	CASSFWGPVSHEQFF
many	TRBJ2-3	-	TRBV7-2	TGTGCCAGCAGCTTAGGGACTTTCAATACGCAGTATTTT	CASSLGTFNTQYF
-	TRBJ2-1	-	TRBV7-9	TGTGCCAGCAGCTTATGGGGTGTCGACTACAATGAGCAGTTCTTC	CASSLWGVDYNEQFF
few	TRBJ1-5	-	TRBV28	TGTGCCAGCAGTTTATTAAGTCAAGGGCCCCAGCATTTT	CASSLLSQGPQHF
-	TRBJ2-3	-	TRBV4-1	TGCGCCAGCAGCCAACTCGACAGCACAGATACGCAGTATTTT	CASSQLDSTDTQYF
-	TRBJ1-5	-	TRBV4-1	TGCGCCAGCAGCCAAATTATGGGCAATCAGCCCCAGCATTTT	CASSQIMGNQPQHF
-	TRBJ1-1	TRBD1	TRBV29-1	TGCAGCGTTGAACGGGGGGCCAGGGGGTATGTGAACACTGAAGCTTTCTTT	CSVERGARGYVNTEAFF
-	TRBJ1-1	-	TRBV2	TGTGCCAGCAGTAGGGAACCGAACACTGAAGCTTTCTTT	CASSREPNTEAFF